The present TCR beta chain was sequenced within a study of blood T cell repertoires in COVID-19. Study context: Samples representing acute and convalescent COVID-19 were sourced from the United States, Italy and Spain. In each case, the material was cDNA or gDNA derived from T cells, B-cell-depleted T cells, or PBMCs.

Here immunoSEQ multiplex PCR was the method, and the copy in TCRdb shows in-frame clones only, minus some. The repertoire holds 180,000 or so clones, with about 80% as singletons. Those designated as exposed participants met a COVID-19 case within 2 weeks before study entry. The trim removed 1 base at V and 4 bases at J, leaving 5 bases unmatched. Germline values: CDR1 KGHDR, CDR2 SFDVKD. The CDR3 has 16 residues. The chain carries TRBV24-1 and TRBJ2-2; TRBD1 matches 7 bases. Source material: PBMCs or T cells enriched from blood (not recorded which). This sequence originates from a man aged 55 to 70 who had been exposed to COVID-19. CDR3 sequence reads: CATSDFRDSFTGELFF. The DNA of the CDR3 is TGTGCCACCAGTGATTTCCGGGACAGCTTCACCGGGGAGCTGTTTTTT.